Following are 9 T cell receptor beta chains from one sample sequenced in a study of T cell responses to AZD1222 COVID-19 vaccine. Libraries were prepared by immunoSEQ multiplex PCR; TCRdb keeps only in-frame clonotypes and omits some of them. The sample shows around 160,000 clones, approximately 78% of them seen only once. Material: peripheral blood, obtained on day 0 of MenACWY control vaccination. The receptors were sampled from an adult in good health.

The V and J genes are TRBV15 and TRBJ2-2; weak D call: TRBD1 (5 bases). This CDR3 has 15 amino acids. V was pared by 1 base and J by 6 bases, with 12 bases between. Germline-derived CDR1 and CDR2 are LNHNV and YYDKDF (reference sequence). This CDR3 reads CATSRGGYRAGELFF. In DNA form, the CDR3 reads TGTGCCACCAGCAGAGGGGGCTACCGAGCCGGGGAGCTGTTTTTT.

DNA of the CDR3: TGTGCCAGCAGTTACCAAAGACAGGGTCGAAATGAGCAGTTCTTC. It encodes CASSYQRQGRNEQFF. This chain links TRBV28 with TRBJ2-1; 7 bases align to TRBD1. Trimming at V came to 4 bases and at J to 7 bases, leaving 10 bases not matched to a gene. The germline V gene encodes CDR1 MDHEN and CDR2 SYDVKM. CDR3 length equals 15 residues.

The chain recombines TRBV7-3 with TRBJ2-3, with 9 bases matching TRBD2. This CDR3 contains 17 residues. J lost 3 bases, V lost 3 bases, and 10 bases had no gene match. Germline CDR1 reads SGHTA; CDR2 reads FQGTGA. DNA for the CDR3: TGTGCCAGCAGCTTCCTCCCCAGCGGGGGGAGGACAGATACGCAGTATTTT. It yields the protein CASSFLPSGGRTDTQYF. The entire variable domain, with the rest obtained from reference TRBV7-3 and TRBJ2-3, is as follows: GAGVSQTPSNKVTEKGKYVELRCDPISGHTALYWYRQSLGQGPEFLIYFQGTGAADDSGLPNDRFFAVRPEGSVSTLKIQRTERGDSAVYLCASSFLPSGGRTDTQYFGPGTRLTVL.

The chain recombines TRBV27 with TRBJ1-4; D call uncertain. The V gene's germline CDR1 is MNHEY and CDR2 SMNVEV (reference sequence). Between the trimmed V and J ends, which lost 8 bases and 5 bases, there was a span of 12 bases. There are 13 residues in the CDR3. The CDR3 nucleotides are TGTGCCAGCTCCTGGAGGCAGAATGAAAAACTGTTTTTT. Translating it yields CASSWRQNEKLFF.

CDR3 in DNA: TGCGCCAGCAGCTTAGGGAGGACCTACTACAATGAGCAGTTCTTC. Translation gives CASSLGRTYYNEQFF. The rearrangement links TRBV5-1 to TRBJ2-1, with a possible D match to TRBD2 (6 bases). CDR3 length: 15 amino acids. CDR1 and CDR2 (germline): SGHRS, YFSETQ. Between the trimmed V and J ends, which lost 2 bases and 3 bases, there was a span of 12 bases.

The V call is TRBV4-1, the J call TRBJ1-4, with 9 bases fitting TRBD1. This CDR3 has 15 residues. V shed 0 bases, J shed 7 bases, and the junction held 3 bases outside the gene matches. Germline V gene data show CDR1 as MGHRA and CDR2 as YSYEKL. The CDR3 nucleotides read TGCGCCAGCAGCCAAGAGCGGGACAGGGCTGAAAAACTGTTTTTT. Its translation is CASSQERDRAEKLFF.

V and J are TRBV24-1 and TRBJ2-7; perhaps D is TRBD1 or TRBD2 (5 bases each). CDR1 KGHDR and CDR2 SFDVKD come from the germline V gene. The CDR3 consists of 15 residues. The CDR3 is CAPPLRGPYLYEQYV. The CDR3, as DNA: TGTGCACCCCCCTTGAGGGGCCCCTACTTGTACGAGCAGTACGTC.

The J gene is TRBJ2-5, the V gene TRBV2; D may correspond to TRBD1 or TRBD2 (5 bases each). Germline values: CDR1 SNHLY, CDR2 FYNNEI. V lost 8 bases, J lost 4 bases, and 8 bases lay in between. CDR3 length: 11 amino acids. CDR3 bases: TGTGCCAGCCGGGGACGAGAGACCCAGTACTTC. It encodes CASRGRETQYF.

The chain recombines TRBV5-1 with TRBJ1-3; 7 bases line up with TRBD1. Per the germline V gene, CDR1 is SGHRS and CDR2 is YFSETQ. The CDR3 loop spans 15 amino acids. J lost 2 bases, V lost 4 bases, and 6 bases had no gene match. The CDR3, as DNA: TGCGCCAGCAGCAAATTCACAGGGGCTGGAAACACCATATATTTT. Protein sequence: CASSKFTGAGNTIYF.